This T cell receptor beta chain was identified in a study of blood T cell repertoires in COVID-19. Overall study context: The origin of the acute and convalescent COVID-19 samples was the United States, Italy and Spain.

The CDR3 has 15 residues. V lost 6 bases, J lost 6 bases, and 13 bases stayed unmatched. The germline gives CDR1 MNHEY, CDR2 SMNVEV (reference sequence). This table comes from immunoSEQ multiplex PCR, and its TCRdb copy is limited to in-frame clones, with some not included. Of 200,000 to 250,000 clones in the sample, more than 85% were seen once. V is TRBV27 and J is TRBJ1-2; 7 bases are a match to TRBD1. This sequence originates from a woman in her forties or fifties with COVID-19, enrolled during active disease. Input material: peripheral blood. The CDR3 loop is CASSTLDRVKNGYTF. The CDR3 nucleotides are TGTGCCAGCAGCACACTCGACAGGGTTAAGAATGGCTACACCTTC.